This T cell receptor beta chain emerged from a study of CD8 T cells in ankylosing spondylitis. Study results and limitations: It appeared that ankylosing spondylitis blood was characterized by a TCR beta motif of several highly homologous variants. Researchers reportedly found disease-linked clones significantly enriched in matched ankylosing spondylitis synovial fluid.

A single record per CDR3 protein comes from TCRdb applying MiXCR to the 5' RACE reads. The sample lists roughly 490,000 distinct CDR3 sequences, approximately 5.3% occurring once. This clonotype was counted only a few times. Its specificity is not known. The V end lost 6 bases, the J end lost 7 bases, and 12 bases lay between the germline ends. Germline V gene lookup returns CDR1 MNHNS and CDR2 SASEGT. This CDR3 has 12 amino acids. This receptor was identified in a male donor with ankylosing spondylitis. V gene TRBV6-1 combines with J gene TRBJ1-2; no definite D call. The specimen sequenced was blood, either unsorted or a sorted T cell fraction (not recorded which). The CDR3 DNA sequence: TGTGCCAGCAGCGAACCGGGCCTTGGCTACACCTTC. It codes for CASSEPGLGYTF.